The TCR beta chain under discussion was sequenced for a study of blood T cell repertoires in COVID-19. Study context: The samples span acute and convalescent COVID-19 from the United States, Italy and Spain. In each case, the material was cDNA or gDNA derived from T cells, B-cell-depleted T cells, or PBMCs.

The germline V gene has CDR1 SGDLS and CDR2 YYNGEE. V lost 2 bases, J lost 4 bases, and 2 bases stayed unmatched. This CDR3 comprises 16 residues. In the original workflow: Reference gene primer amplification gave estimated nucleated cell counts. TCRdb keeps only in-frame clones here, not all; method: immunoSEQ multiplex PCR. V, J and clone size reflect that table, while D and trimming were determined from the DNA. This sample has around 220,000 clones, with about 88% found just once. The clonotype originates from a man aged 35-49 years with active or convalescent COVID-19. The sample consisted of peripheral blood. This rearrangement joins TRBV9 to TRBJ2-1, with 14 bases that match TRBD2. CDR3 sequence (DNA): TGTGCCAGCAGCGTGACTAGCGGGAGGGCATACAATGAGCAGTTCTTC. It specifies CASSVTSGRAYNEQFF.